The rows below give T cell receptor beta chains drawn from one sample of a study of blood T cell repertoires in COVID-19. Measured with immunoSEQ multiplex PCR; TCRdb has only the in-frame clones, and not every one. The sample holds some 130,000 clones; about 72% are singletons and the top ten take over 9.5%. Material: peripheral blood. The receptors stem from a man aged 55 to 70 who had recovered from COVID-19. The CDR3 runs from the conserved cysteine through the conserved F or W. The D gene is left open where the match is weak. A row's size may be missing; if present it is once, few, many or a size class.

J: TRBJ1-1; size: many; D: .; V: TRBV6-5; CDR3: CASSYRGFMNTEAFF; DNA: TGTGCCAGCAGTTACAGGGGGTTCATGAACACTGAAGCTTTCTTT
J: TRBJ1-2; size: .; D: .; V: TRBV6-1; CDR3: CASSTGPANYGYTF; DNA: TGTGCCAGCAGTACAGGGCCGGCTAACTATGGCTACACCTTC
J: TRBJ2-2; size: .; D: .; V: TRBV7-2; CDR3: CASSGTGAGELFF; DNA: TGTGCCAGCAGCGGGACGGGGGCCGGGGAGCTGTTTTTT
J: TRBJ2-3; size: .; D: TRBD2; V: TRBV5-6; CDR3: CASSLAASGSTDTQYF; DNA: TGTGCCAGCAGCTTGGCGGCTAGCGGTAGCACAGATACGCAGTATTTT
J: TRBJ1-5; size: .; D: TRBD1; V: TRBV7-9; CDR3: CASSPTGTGTNQPQHF; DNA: TGTGCCAGCAGCCCAACCGGGACAGGGACCAATCAGCCCCAGCATTTT
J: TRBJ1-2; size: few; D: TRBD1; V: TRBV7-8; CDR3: CASSLATGGQYGYTF; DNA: TGTGCCAGCAGCTTAGCGACAGGGGGCCAATATGGCTACACCTTC
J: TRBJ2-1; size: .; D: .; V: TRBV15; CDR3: CATSSLESYNEQFF; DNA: TGTGCCACCAGCTCCCTTGAGTCCTACAATGAGCAGTTCTTC
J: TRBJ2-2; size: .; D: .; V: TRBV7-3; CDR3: CASSRGSGELFF; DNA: TGTGCCAGCAGCCGGGGATCCGGGGAGCTGTTTTTT
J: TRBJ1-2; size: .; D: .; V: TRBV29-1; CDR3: CSVEVGPGGYTF; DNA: TGCAGCGTTGAAGTGGGCCCGGGGGGCTACACCTTC
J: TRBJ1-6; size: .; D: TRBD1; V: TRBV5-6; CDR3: CASSIWTGPGVDSPLHF; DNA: TGTGCCAGCAGCATCTGGACAGGGCCCGGAGTTGATTCACCCCTCCACTTT
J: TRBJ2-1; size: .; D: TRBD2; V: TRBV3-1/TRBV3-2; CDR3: CASSQGTSGLNEQFF; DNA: TGTGCCAGCAGCCAAGGGACTAGCGGGCTGAATGAGCAGTTCTTC
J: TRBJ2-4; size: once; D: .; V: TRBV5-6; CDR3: CASSGQDKHKNIQYF; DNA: TGTGCCAGCAGCGGACAAGACAAGCACAAAAACATTCAGTACTTC
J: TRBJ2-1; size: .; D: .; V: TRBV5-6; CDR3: CASSRYNEQFF; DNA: TGTGCCAGCAGCCGTTACAATGAGCAGTTCTTC
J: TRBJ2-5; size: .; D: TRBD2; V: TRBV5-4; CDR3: CASSLGTSGIETQYF; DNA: TGTGCCAGCAGCTTGGGGACTAGCGGGATAGAGACCCAGTACTTC
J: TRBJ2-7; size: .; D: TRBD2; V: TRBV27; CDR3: CASSRTSDRYEQYF; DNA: TGTGCCAGCAGCCGAACTAGCGACAGATACGAGCAGTACTTC
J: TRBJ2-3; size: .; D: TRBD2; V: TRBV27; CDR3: CASSFSGKAQYF; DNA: TGTGCCAGCAGTTTTAGCGGGAAGGCGCAGTATTTT
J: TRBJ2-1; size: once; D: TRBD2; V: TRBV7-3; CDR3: CASSTSGTSGWGYNEQFF; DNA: TGTGCCAGCAGCACCTCGGGGACTAGCGGATGGGGGTACAATGAGCAGTTCTTC
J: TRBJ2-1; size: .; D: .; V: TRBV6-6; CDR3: CASTAGRSYNEQFF; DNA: TGTGCCAGCACCGCGGGGCGCTCCTACAATGAGCAGTTCTTC
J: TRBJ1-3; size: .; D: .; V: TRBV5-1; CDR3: CASSLAGLHSGNTIYF; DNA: TGCGCCAGCAGCTTGGCAGGGCTCCACTCTGGAAACACCATATATTTT
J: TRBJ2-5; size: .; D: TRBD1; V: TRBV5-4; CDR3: CASSPPGQGAGETQYF; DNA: TGTGCCAGCAGCCCACCGGGACAGGGGGCAGGAGAGACCCAGTACTTC
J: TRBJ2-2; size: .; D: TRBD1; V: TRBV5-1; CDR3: CASSGTASWLFF; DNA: TGCGCCAGCAGTGGGACAGCTAGTTGGCTGTTTTTT
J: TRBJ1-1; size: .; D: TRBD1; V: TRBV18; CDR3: CASSTKQGAWQAFF; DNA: TGTGCCAGCTCCACGAAACAGGGGGCCTGGCAAGCTTTCTTT
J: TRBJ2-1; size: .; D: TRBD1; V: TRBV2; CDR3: CASSPLPGQAYNEQFF; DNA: TGTGCCAGCAGCCCTTTGCCGGGACAGGCCTACAATGAGCAGTTCTTC
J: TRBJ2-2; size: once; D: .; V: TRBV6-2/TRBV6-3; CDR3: CASSRLNGGLFF; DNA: TGTGCCAGCAGTCGACTAAACGGGGGGCTGTTTTTT
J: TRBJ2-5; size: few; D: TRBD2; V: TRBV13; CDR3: CASSSRLAETQYF; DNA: TGTGCCAGCAGCTCTCGACTAGCAGAGACCCAGTACTTC
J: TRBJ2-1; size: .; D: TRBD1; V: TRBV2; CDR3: CARGQDDNEQFF; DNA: TGTGCCCGCGGACAGGATGACAATGAGCAGTTCTTC
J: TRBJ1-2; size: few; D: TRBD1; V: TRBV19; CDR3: CASSRDRGNGYTF; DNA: TGTGCCAGTAGTAGGGACAGGGGAAACGGCTACACCTTC
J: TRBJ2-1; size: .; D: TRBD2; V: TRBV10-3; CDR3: CAISENKGGVYNEQFF; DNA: TGTGCCATCAGTGAGAATAAGGGAGGGGTCTACAATGAGCAGTTCTTC
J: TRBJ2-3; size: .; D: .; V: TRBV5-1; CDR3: CASSLGGRGKADTQYF; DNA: TGCGCCAGCAGCTTGGGTGGGCGCGGGAAGGCAGATACGCAGTATTTT
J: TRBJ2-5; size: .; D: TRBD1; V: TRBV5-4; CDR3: CASSPETGVSTTQYF; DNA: TGTGCCAGCAGCCCGGAGACAGGGGTCTCAACGACCCAGTACTTC
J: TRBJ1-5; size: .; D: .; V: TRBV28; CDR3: CASSLYRANQPQHF; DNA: TGTGCCAGCAGTTTATACAGGGCGAATCAGCCCCAGCATTTT
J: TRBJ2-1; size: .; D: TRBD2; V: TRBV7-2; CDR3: CASSPTPLTSVDEQFF; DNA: TGTGCCAGCAGCCCGACTCCCCTAACTAGCGTCGATGAGCAGTTCTTC
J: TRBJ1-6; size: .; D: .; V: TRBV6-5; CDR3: CASSYEARVNSPLHF; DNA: TGTGCCAGCAGTTACGAAGCACGGGTTAATTCACCCCTCCACTTT
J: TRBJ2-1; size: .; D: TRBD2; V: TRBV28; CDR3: CASSLSLAGGGGQFF; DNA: TGTGCCAGCAGTTTATCCCTAGCGGGGGGCGGAGGGCAGTTCTTC
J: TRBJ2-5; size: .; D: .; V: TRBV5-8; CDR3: CASTLEGPMETQYF; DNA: TGTGCCAGCACCCTCGAGGGCCCTATGGAGACCCAGTACTTC
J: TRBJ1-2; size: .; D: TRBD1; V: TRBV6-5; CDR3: CASSYDRGPYGYTF; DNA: TGTGCCAGCAGTTACGACAGGGGGCCCTATGGCTACACCTTC
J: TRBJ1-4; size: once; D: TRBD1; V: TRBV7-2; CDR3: CASSWTGSGEKLFF; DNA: TGTGCCAGCAGCTGGACAGGGAGCGGTGAAAAACTGTTTTTT
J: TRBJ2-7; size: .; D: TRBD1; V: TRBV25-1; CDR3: CASSGGTGRYEQYF; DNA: TGTGCCAGCAGTGGAGGGACAGGGAGGTACGAGCAGTACTTC
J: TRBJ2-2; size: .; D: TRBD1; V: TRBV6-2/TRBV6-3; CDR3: CASSTGTGNTGELFF; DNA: TGTGCCAGCAGTACCGGGACAGGGAACACCGGGGAGCTGTTTTTT
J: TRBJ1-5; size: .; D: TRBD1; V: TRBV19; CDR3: CASSNSDREGQPQHF; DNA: TGTGCCAGTAGTAACTCGGACAGGGAGGGTCAGCCCCAGCATTTT
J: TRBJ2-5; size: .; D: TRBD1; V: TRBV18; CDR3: CASSPTGGSETQYF; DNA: TGTGCCAGCTCACCAACAGGGGGCTCGGAGACCCAGTACTTC
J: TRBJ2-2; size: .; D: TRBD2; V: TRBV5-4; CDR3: CASSLGGSGTNTGELFF; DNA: TGTGCCAGCAGCTTGGGTGGTAGCGGGACGAACACCGGGGAGCTGTTTTTT
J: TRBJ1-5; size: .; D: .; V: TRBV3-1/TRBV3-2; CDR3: CASGERGNQPQHF; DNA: TGTGCCAGCGGGGAGAGGGGCAATCAGCCCCAGCATTTT
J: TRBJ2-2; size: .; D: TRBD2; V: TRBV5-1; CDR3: CASRPDSGGTGELFF; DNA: TGCGCCAGCAGGCCCGATAGCGGGGGGACCGGGGAGCTGTTTTTT
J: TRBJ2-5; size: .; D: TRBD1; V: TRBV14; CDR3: CASSQDWRQGATQYF; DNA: TGTGCCAGCAGCCAAGATTGGAGACAGGGGGCGACCCAGTACTTC
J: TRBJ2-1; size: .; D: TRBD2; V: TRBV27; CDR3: CASSLNHQRGLNEQFF; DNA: TGTGCCAGCAGCCTCAACCATCAGCGGGGACTCAATGAGCAGTTCTTC
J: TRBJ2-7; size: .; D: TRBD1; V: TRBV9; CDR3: CASSPGTGEGEQYF; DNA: TGTGCCAGCAGCCCTGGGACAGGGGAGGGAGAGCAGTACTTC